A selection of T cell receptor beta chains follows, all from one sample in a study of blood T cell repertoires in COVID-19. Using immunoSEQ multiplex PCR, the repertoire was profiled, and TCRdb retains in-frame clones only, with some absent. The table records roughly 150,000 clones, 79% of them present only once. Source material: peripheral blood. These TCRs come from a man in his fifties or sixties with active or convalescent COVID-19. Each CDR3 is given with its conserved first and last residue. A D gene is named only where the DNA matches it firmly. Size is stated for part of the rows, as once, few or many counts, or as a class when the clone is expanded.

J gene: TRBJ2-5
clone size: NA
D gene: NA
V gene: TRBV21-1
CDR3 protein: CASSRVPTPIQTSGIGKTQYF
CDR3 DNA: TGTGCCAGCAGCAGAGTTCCGACCCCGATACAGACTAGCGGGATTGGGAAGACCCAGTACTTC

J gene: TRBJ1-3
clone size: few
D gene: NA
V gene: TRBV3-1/TRBV3-2
CDR3 protein: CASSQKGFTGNTIYF
CDR3 DNA: TGTGCCAGCAGCCAAAAGGGGTTTACTGGAAACACCATATATTTT

J gene: TRBJ1-2
clone size: NA
D gene: TRBD1
V gene: TRBV27
CDR3 protein: CASSLSRTGGVGYTF
CDR3 DNA: TGTGCCAGCAGTTTATCTCGGACAGGGGGTGTAGGCTACACCTTC

J gene: TRBJ2-7
clone size: NA
D gene: TRBD2
V gene: TRBV6-5
CDR3 protein: CAGRLAGAYEQYF
CDR3 DNA: TGTGCCGGACGACTAGCGGGAGCCTACGAGCAGTACTTC

J gene: TRBJ1-1
clone size: NA
D gene: NA
V gene: TRBV28
CDR3 protein: CASRLHSAANTEAFF
CDR3 DNA: TGTGCCAGCAGGCTCCACTCGGCGGCAAACACTGAAGCTTTCTTT

J gene: TRBJ1-5
clone size: NA
D gene: NA
V gene: TRBV6-6
CDR3 protein: CASSPRSGLLNQPQHF
CDR3 DNA: TGTGCCAGCAGTCCCCGATCAGGGCTACTCAATCAGCCCCAGCATTTT

J gene: TRBJ2-1
clone size: once
D gene: TRBD2
V gene: TRBV28
CDR3 protein: CASTRRLAGSYNEQFF
CDR3 DNA: TGTGCCAGCACCCGCCGACTAGCGGGATCCTACAATGAGCAGTTCTTC

J gene: TRBJ1-4
clone size: NA
D gene: NA
V gene: TRBV3-1/TRBV3-2
CDR3 protein: CASSQDHDEKLFF
CDR3 DNA: TGTGCCAGCAGCCAAGATCATGATGAAAAACTGTTTTTT

J gene: TRBJ2-3
clone size: once
D gene: NA
V gene: TRBV27
CDR3 protein: CASSLGRGHRVTDTQYF
CDR3 DNA: TGTGCCAGCAGTTTAGGGCGTGGACACAGGGTTACAGATACGCAGTATTTT

J gene: TRBJ2-7
clone size: NA
D gene: TRBD2
V gene: TRBV3-1/TRBV3-2
CDR3 protein: CASSRTSFEQYF
CDR3 DNA: TGTGCCAGCAGCCGGACTAGTTTCGAGCAGTACTTC